This TCR beta chain came from a study of CD4 T cells in lung cancer (dated by TCRdb to about 2019). Background on the whole study: In the study, blood T cells from NSCLC patients were screened for responses to candidate mutation-encoded neoepitopes, and neoantigen-specific CD4+ T-cell clones and TCRs were isolated. A few patients undergoing curative-intent resections for stage I-III non-small cell lung cancer provided the tumor and non-adjacent lung tissue. The frequency of neoantigen-specific clonotypes in tumor resections, non-adjacent lung and cultured T-cell products was tracked by TCRB deep sequencing. Treatments the patients had received before donating blood included platinum chemotherapy, and some of the patients were given nivolumab or pembrolizumab. Aged 60 to 69 when blood was donated, the resected patients, most of whom were former smokers, had either lung adenocarcinoma or squamous cell carcinoma.

Trimming accounts for 4 bases at V and 6 bases at J, while the number of junction bases matched to no gene is 10. The CDR3 spans 15 residues, from the cysteine through the phenylalanine. Only CDR3 DNA is held: 45 bases, read in frame from base 1. CDR1 and CDR2 are drawn from the germline V gene: SGDLS, YYNGEE. Comments on this clone: It has no known antigen specificity. Per-base quality was not reported, and no clone a single base away is much larger than it.

Study-wide conclusions, independent of this receptor: Some blood-derived responses might be explained by in vitro priming of naive T cells or cross-reactivity rather than by memory responses to the cancer.

From the same resection, non-adjacent lung tissue was collected as far as possible from the malignant lesion, at a distance of at least 3 cm. Library construction relied on the immunoSEQ multiplex PCR assay. DNA was isolated using Qiagen DNeasy or QIAamp micro DNA kits, and TCRB was sequenced using the Adaptive Biotechnology human TCRB sequencing kit. TCRB libraries were sequenced on an Illumina MiSeq. As for how the authors treated the data: The kit provider's software was used to analyze TCRB sequence data, and Fisher's exact test was used to test clonotype templates for tumor enrichment. TCRdb re-hosts the immuneACCESS table, in-frame sequences only. Its copies lack some clones; in the studies checked, an unresolved V gene accounts for under half of them, and the cause for the rest is not known. V and J calls and clone size are as listed in that table; D and trimming were resolved from the DNA. The sample yields around 11,000 clones; over 65% were counted once. Less than 20% of the sample is taken by the ten largest.

Recombination joined TRBV9 with TRBJ1-5; 7 middle bases align to TRBD1. The sample taken for sequencing was normal lung tissue taken away from the tumor. This clonotype was sampled from a man aged 60 to 75 with non-small cell lung cancer. CDR3 protein: CASSYKGKGAQPQHF. In nucleotides, the sequence is TGTGCCAGCAGCTATAAGGGGAAGGGGGCTCAGCCCCAGCATTTT.